This T cell receptor beta chain was recovered during a study of T cell changes during pregnancy in multiple sclerosis. Trimming pared 6 bases from V and 2 bases from J, leaving 16 bases between. The CDR3 loop spans 15 amino acids. Per germline, CDR1 LNHDA and CDR2 SQIVND (reference sequence). The assay was immunoSEQ multiplex PCR, and TCRdb's table has in-frame clones only and misses some. The data contain around 62,000 clones, 80% to 90% of them singletons. The sample here was peripheral blood, taken in the first trimester of pregnancy. This sequence joins TRBV19 and TRBJ1-2; TRBD1 might be the D (6 bases). The TCR was taken from a female donor with multiple sclerosis, enrolled in a pregnancy study. This CDR3 is CASRKEDSLNYGYTF. In nucleotides, the CDR3 is TGTGCCAGTAGAAAAGAGGACAGCTTAAACTATGGCTACACCTTC.